The next 4 T cell receptor beta chains were all read from a single sample in a study of T cell responses to AZD1222 COVID-19 vaccine. TCRdb keeps only in-frame clones here, not all; method: immunoSEQ multiplex PCR. The sample has 150,000 or so clones, roughly nine tenths seen once. The sample was peripheral blood, taken on day 0 of AZD1222 vaccination. These receptors all stem from an adult in good health.

The chain carries TRBV7-3 and TRBJ1-1; 11 bases agree with TRBD1. The CDR3 consists of 15 residues. Unmatched junction bases numbered 7, after V lost 4 bases and J lost 6 bases. CDR1 and CDR2 (germline): SGHTA, FQGTGA. As DNA, the CDR3 is TGTGCCAGCAGCTCACCGGGACAGGGGGAGCCTGAAGCTTTCTTT. It yields the protein CASSSPGQGEPEAFF.

This chain links TRBV28 with TRBJ1-1; D ambiguous. The ends were cut back, 6 bases at V and 5 bases at J, with 13 bases in the middle. CDR3 length: 13 amino acids. CDR1 is MDHEN and CDR2 is SYDVKM in the germline V gene. The CDR3 protein is CASSPVKGTEAFF. The DNA of the CDR3 is TGTGCCAGCAGCCCGGTAAAAGGAACTGAAGCTTTCTTT.

The chain joins TRBV15 to TRBJ2-1; 9 positions agree with TRBD2. CDR1 LNHNV and CDR2 YYDKDF come from the germline V gene (reference sequence). V lost 0 bases, J lost 7 bases, and 4 bases stayed unmatched. The CDR3 is 15 residues long. CDR3 sequence reads: CATSREASGANEQFF. CDR3 nucleotides: TGTGCCACCAGCAGAGAGGCTAGCGGGGCGAATGAGCAGTTCTTC.

The CDR3 region is CASSLGGTGGNLRSEQYF. CDR3 DNA sequence: TGTGCCAGCAGCTTAGGAGGGACAGGAGGCAATCTCAGGTCCGAGCAGTACTTC. V is TRBV11-2 and J is TRBJ2-7; 8 nucleotides match TRBD1. The germline gives CDR1 SGHAT, CDR2 FQNNGV. V lost 1 base to trimming and J lost 6 bases; unmatched junction nucleotides: 17. This CDR3 is built from 18 residues.